These 18 T cell receptor beta chains share one sample of origin, sequenced in a study of blood T cell repertoires in COVID-19. Assay: immunoSEQ multiplex PCR; the TCRdb copy retains only in-frame clones and omits some. The sample includes more than 250,000 clones, approximately 90% seen only once; the top ten take about 4%. Sequencing was done on a sample of peripheral blood. The receptors originated from a man between 18 and 35 years old with active or convalescent COVID-19.

This rearrangement joins TRBV28 to TRBJ2-1; 9 bases align to TRBD1. The CDR3 has 15 amino acids. The germline CDR1 and CDR2 sequences are MDHEN and SYDVKM. Trimming at V came to 6 bases and at J to 8 bases, leaving 11 bases not matched to a gene. The CDR3 is CASRGPGQGLHEQFF. Here the CDR3 DNA reads TGTGCCAGCAGAGGACCGGGACAGGGTCTACATGAGCAGTTCTTC.

The chain has TRBV5-6 and TRBJ1-2; a possible D gene is TRBD1 (6 bases). The germline CDR1 and CDR2 sequences are SGHDT and YYEEEE. The length of the CDR3 is 13 residues. The V end was cut by 2 bases, the J end by 8 bases, with 13 bases between. The CDR3 DNA reads TGTGCCAGCAGCTTCGACAGGACGAGGGGCTACACCTTC. The encoded protein is CASSFDRTRGYTF.

The chain has TRBV7-6 and TRBJ1-5; no clear D. V was shortened by 5 bases and J by 2 bases, with 10 bases between the two germline ends. The CDR3 consists of 14 residues. Germline CDR1 reads SGHVS; CDR2 reads FNYEAQ. CDR3 DNA: TGTGCCAGCAGCCCAGGCAATGGCAATCAGCCCCAGCATTTT. Residues: CASSPGNGNQPQHF.

V usage is TRBV2 and J usage is TRBJ2-4, with 11 bases identical to TRBD2. The germline V gene has CDR1 SNHLY and CDR2 FYNNEI. The CDR3 sequence is 15 residues long. With V trimmed by 6 bases and J by 6 bases, 7 bases remained unmatched. This chain's CDR3 is CASRSLGTSGNIQYF. The CDR3 region has the DNA TGTGCCAGCAGGTCCTTGGGGACTAGCGGAAACATTCAGTACTTC.

The rearrangement joins TRBV4-3 to TRBJ1-2; TRBD1 matches 7 bases. Per the germline V gene, CDR1 is LGHNA and CDR2 is YSLEER. The CDR3 covers 14 residues. The V and J ends lost 5 bases and 7 bases, in that order; junction bases with no gene match: 10. The CDR3 sequence is CASSVRQGEGGYTF. DNA of the CDR3: TGCGCCAGCAGCGTCCGACAGGGTGAGGGTGGCTACACCTTC.

The chain has TRBV28 and TRBJ2-7; 7 bases agree with TRBD1. V lost 6 bases to trimming and J lost 4 bases; unmatched junction nucleotides: 6. This CDR3 contains 13 residues. CDR1 is MDHEN, CDR2 SYDVKM, per germline. The CDR3 bases are TGTGCCAGCAGGGGGACAGACCTGTACGAGCAGTACTTC. This sequence encodes CASRGTDLYEQYF.

DNA for the CDR3: TGTGCCAGCAGCCAAGTAGGGTTTATGGCGGGAGGTGGGGAGACCCAGTACTTC. Translation gives CASSQVGFMAGGGETQYF. The chain uses TRBV4-2 and TRBJ2-5; TRBD2 aligns across 8 bases. The CDR3 loop spans 18 amino acids. Germline V lookup: CDR1 LGHNA, CDR2 YNFKEQ. The J segment lost 5 bases and the V segment lost 1 base, leaving 15 bases of the junction unmatched.

The V and J genes are TRBV25-1 and TRBJ1-1; D not certain. The CDR3 runs 13 residues. Looked up from germline, CDR1 is MGHDK and CDR2 is SYGVNS. Trimming shortened V by 1 base and J by 6 bases, and 9 bases separated the two germline ends. CDR3 protein: CASSELEGPEAFF. The CDR3 nucleotides are TGTGCCAGCAGTGAATTAGAGGGTCCTGAAGCTTTCTTT. The variable domain in full, completed from reference TRBV25-1 and TRBJ1-1, reads EADIYQTPRYLVIGTGKKITLECSQTMGHDKMYWYQQDPGMELHLIHYSYGVNSTEKGDLSSESTVSRIRTEHFPLTLESARPSHTSQYLCASSELEGPEAFFGQGTRLTVV.

This clone was seen only once. The rearrangement uses TRBV30 and TRBJ2-2; D may be TRBD2 (6 bases). CDR1 and CDR2 (germline): GTSNPN, SVGIG (reference sequence). The CDR3 has 12 residues. The germline V and J ends were trimmed by 1 base and 7 bases, with 7 bases remaining between them. Here the CDR3 reads CAWSGLGGELFF. DNA of the CDR3: TGTGCCTGGAGTGGACTAGGCGGGGAGCTGTTTTTT.

This clone was recorded only once. The rearrangement joins TRBV24-1 to TRBJ2-1; D remains ambiguous. V was pared by 6 bases and J by 8 bases, with 16 bases between. CDR3 length: 14 amino acids. CDR1 is KGHDR and CDR2 is SFDVKD in the germline V gene. The CDR3 DNA follows: TGTGCCACCAGTCCCTCTGGTGGGCGCGATGAGCAGTTCTTC. Protein sequence: CATSPSGGRDEQFF.

This clone was observed many times. In nucleotides, the CDR3 is TGTGCCAGCAGTTACTATACCCGGCTACGGGAGGGTCGCACAGATACGCAGTATTTT. Translating gives CASSYYTRLREGRTDTQYF. V is TRBV6-8 and J is TRBJ2-3; 8 bases are a match to TRBD2. Trimming removed 1 base from V and 1 base from J; junction bases left unmatched: 13. CDR3 length: 19 residues. Germline-derived CDR1 and CDR2 are MNHGY and SAAAGT.

V gene TRBV11-2 combines with J gene TRBJ2-4; 7 bases map to TRBD1. The junction had 8 bases not matched to a gene; V was cut back by 4 bases and J by 14 bases. The CDR3 has 12 residues. Germline-derived CDR1 and CDR2 are SGHAT and FQNNGV. CDR3 region: CASSSSGQEEYF. The CDR3 nucleotides are TGTGCCAGCAGCTCCTCTGGACAGGAGGAGTACTTC.

V and J are TRBV30 and TRBJ1-5, with D perhaps TRBD1 (5 bases). Germline CDR1 reads GTSNPN; CDR2 reads SVGIG (reference sequence). The CDR3 is 14 residues long. V lost 1 base, J lost 7 bases, and 14 bases lay in between. The CDR3 region has the DNA TGTGCCTGGAGTGGGCTCGGGGAGGGGCAGCCCCAGCATTTT. As protein: CAWSGLGEGQPQHF.

The chain couples TRBV5-6 to TRBJ2-7; 7 bases are shared with TRBD2. V was pared by 4 bases and J by 3 bases, with 7 bases of the junction left unmatched. The CDR3 totals 14 residues. Germline V lookup: CDR1 SGHDT, CDR2 YYEEEE. The DNA of the CDR3 is TGTGCCAGCAGCAGACTAGCCCGGGACTACGAGCAGTACTTC. This sequence encodes CASSRLARDYEQYF.

The rearrangement joins TRBV7-2 to TRBJ2-5; D may be TRBD1 (6 bases). V was cut by 5 bases and J by 2 bases, with 15 bases left in between. The CDR3 totals 15 residues. CDR1 SGHTA and CDR2 FQGNSA come from the germline V gene. CDR3: CASSPGAGVQETQYF. Written as DNA, the CDR3 is TGTGCCAGCAGCCCAGGGGCAGGGGTTCAAGAGACCCAGTACTTC.

The chain is built from TRBV18 and TRBJ2-5; D gene unclear. V was cut by 0 bases and J by 0 bases, with 8 bases left in between. Per the germline V gene, CDR1 is KGHSH and CDR2 is LQKENI. The CDR3 is made up of 15 amino acids. The DNA for the CDR3 is TGTGCCAGCTCACCACCGTCCCAGTACCAAGAGACCCAGTACTTC. It codes for CASSPPSQYQETQYF.

The V call is TRBV9, the J call TRBJ2-1; perhaps TRBD1 as D (5 bases). The V end lost 1 base, the J end lost 7 bases, and 9 bases lay between the germline ends. The germline CDR1 and CDR2 sequences are SGDLS and YYNGEE. The CDR3 has 13 amino acids. CDR3: CASSVQGFNEQFF. CDR3 DNA: TGTGCCAGCAGCGTACAGGGTTTTAATGAGCAGTTCTTC. Together with reference TRBV9 and TRBJ2-1, the CDR3 gives the full variable domain: DSGVTQTPKHLITATGQRVTLRCSPRSGDLSVYWYQQSLDQGLQFLIQYYNGEERAKGNILERFSAQQFPDLHSELNLSSLELGDSALYFCASSVQGFNEQFFGPGTRLTVL.

The J gene is TRBJ2-1, the V gene TRBV5-3; 10 bases match TRBD1. TRBV5-3 is an ORF, and what it does is uncertain. The trim removed 4 bases at V and 1 base at J, leaving 11 bases unmatched. This CDR3 is 18 amino acids long. CDR3 region: CARSHAGTGVLSYNEQFF. Written as DNA, the CDR3 is TGTGCCAGAAGCCACGCTGGGACAGGGGTATTGTCCTACAATGAGCAGTTCTTC.